The rows below give T cell receptor beta chains drawn from one sample of a study of molecular identifiers for immune sequencing clone quantification. TCRdb re-called the PCR reads with MiXCR, one entry per CDR3 protein. The table includes hundreds of thousands of distinct CDR3 sequences, about 25% detected once. Material for sequencing was naive CD8+ T cells from blood, with Jurkat cell RNA spiked in. All receptors come from a human donor in good health. Some libraries in this study had Jurkat cell RNA spiked in. Each CDR3 is given with its conserved first and last residue. Each record gives: V gene, clone size, J gene, D gene, CDR3 protein, CDR3 DNA. D genes are given only for firm matches. Clone size is given for some rows only: seen once, a few or many times, or a class if the clone is expanded.

v_call: TRBV4-3
clone_size: -
j_call: TRBJ1-3
d_call: -
cdr3_aa: CASSGWGNSGNTIYF
cdr3_nt: TGCGCCAGCAGCGGTTGGGGAAACTCTGGAAACACCATATATTTT

v_call: TRBV24-1
clone_size: few
j_call: TRBJ1-5
d_call: TRBD1
cdr3_aa: CATSGRQGDQPQHF
cdr3_nt: TGTGCCACCAGTGGCCGCCAGGGGGATCAGCCCCAGCATTTT

v_call: TRBV13
clone_size: once
j_call: TRBJ2-7
d_call: -
cdr3_aa: CASSLGGRQYTYEQYF
cdr3_nt: TGTGCCAGCAGCTTGGGGGGACGGCAATACACCTACGAGCAGTACTTC

v_call: TRBV12-5
clone_size: many
j_call: TRBJ1-2
d_call: TRBD1
cdr3_aa: CASGSSTGSGAYGYTF
cdr3_nt: TGTGCTAGTGGTTCCTCGACAGGGAGTGGTGCCTATGGCTACACCTTC

v_call: TRBV20-1
clone_size: -
j_call: TRBJ2-7
d_call: TRBD2
cdr3_aa: CSARDWSGLAGATSYEQYF
cdr3_nt: TGCAGTGCTAGAGATTGGTCGGGACTAGCGGGAGCTACCTCCTACGAGCAGTACTTC

v_call: TRBV5-5
clone_size: many
j_call: TRBJ1-1
d_call: TRBD1
cdr3_aa: CASSYGQGTEAFF
cdr3_nt: TGTGCCAGCAGTTACGGACAGGGAACTGAAGCTTTCTTT

v_call: TRBV20-1
clone_size: -
j_call: TRBJ1-5
d_call: -
cdr3_aa: CSAGALYSNQPQHF
cdr3_nt: TGCAGTGCTGGGGCCCTATATAGCAATCAGCCCCAGCATTTT

v_call: TRBV7-9
clone_size: -
j_call: TRBJ2-3
d_call: -
cdr3_aa: CAGSLSQGSTDTQYF
cdr3_nt: TGTGCCGGCAGCTTAAGTCAGGGGAGCACAGATACGCAGTATTTT

v_call: TRBV6-1
clone_size: -
j_call: TRBJ1-1
d_call: -
cdr3_aa: CASPGDTEAFF
cdr3_nt: TGTGCCAGTCCGGGCGACACTGAAGCTTTCTTT

v_call: TRBV4-1
clone_size: -
j_call: TRBJ2-1
d_call: -
cdr3_aa: CASSQVRGNNEQFF
cdr3_nt: TGCGCCAGCAGCCAAGTTAGGGGGAACAATGAGCAGTTCTTC

v_call: TRBV19
clone_size: many
j_call: TRBJ2-3
d_call: TRBD2
cdr3_aa: CASSILAGGIDTQYF
cdr3_nt: TGTGCCAGTAGTATATTGGCGGGGGGGATAGATACGCAGTATTTT

v_call: TRBV11-2
clone_size: -
j_call: TRBJ1-1
d_call: -
cdr3_aa: CASSLDVGHLEAFF
cdr3_nt: TGTGCCAGCAGCTTAGACGTGGGACATCTTGAAGCTTTCTTT

v_call: TRBV12-3/TRBV12-4
clone_size: -
j_call: TRBJ2-2
d_call: -
cdr3_aa: CASSFGNYVADRTGELFF
cdr3_nt: TGTGCCAGCAGTTTTGGGAATTACGTAGCGGATCGCACCGGGGAGCTGTTTTTT

v_call: TRBV5-3
clone_size: -
j_call: TRBJ2-7
d_call: -
cdr3_aa: CANSLDGRFSSYEQYF
cdr3_nt: TGTGCCAACAGCTTGGATGGCAGATTTAGCTCCTACGAGCAGTACTTC

v_call: TRBV2
clone_size: many
j_call: TRBJ1-5
d_call: TRBD1
cdr3_aa: CASSKQGTVMAIGNQPQHF
cdr3_nt: TGTGCCAGCAGTAAGCAGGGGACAGTTATGGCTATAGGCAATCAGCCCCAGCATTTT

v_call: TRBV12-5
clone_size: -
j_call: TRBJ2-7
d_call: -
cdr3_aa: CASGLVGTSCEQYF
cdr3_nt: TGTGCTAGTGGTTTGGTAGGGACCTCCTGCGAGCAGTACTTC

v_call: TRBV20-1
clone_size: many
j_call: TRBJ2-3
d_call: -
cdr3_aa: CSIPRGPRTDTQYF
cdr3_nt: TGCAGTATCCCGCGGGGGCCACGCACAGATACGCAGTATTTT

v_call: TRBV4-1
clone_size: -
j_call: TRBJ2-7
d_call: TRBD1
cdr3_aa: CASSQRTGGTYDQYF
cdr3_nt: TGCGCCAGCAGCCAGAGGACAGGGGGCACCTACGATCAGTACTTC

v_call: TRBV14
clone_size: -
j_call: TRBJ2-1
d_call: -
cdr3_aa: CASSPSTVYNEQFF
cdr3_nt: TGTGCCAGCAGCCCCTCGACAGTCTACAATGAGCAGTTCTTC

v_call: TRBV2
clone_size: -
j_call: TRBJ2-3
d_call: -
cdr3_aa: CASFGGRDTQYF
cdr3_nt: TGTGCCAGCTTCGGGGGTAGAGATACGCAGTATTTT

v_call: TRBV20-1
clone_size: many
j_call: TRBJ2-3
d_call: -
cdr3_aa: CSATTGLRSTDTQYF
cdr3_nt: TGCAGTGCCACGACGGGTCTTCGGAGCACAGATACGCAGTATTTT

v_call: TRBV19
clone_size: -
j_call: TRBJ2-1
d_call: -
cdr3_aa: CAIGPHNEQLF
cdr3_nt: TGTGCCATAGGACCGCACAATGAGCAGCTCTTC

v_call: TRBV27
clone_size: -
j_call: TRBJ2-5
d_call: -
cdr3_aa: CASSLSGFETQYF
cdr3_nt: TGTGCCAGCAGTTTAAGTGGCTTTGAGACCCAGTACTTC

v_call: TRBV12-3/TRBV12-4
clone_size: few
j_call: TRBJ2-5
d_call: TRBD1
cdr3_aa: CASSPGGVETQYF
cdr3_nt: TGTGCCAGCAGTCCAGGGGGCGTGGAGACCCAGTACTTC

v_call: TRBV15
clone_size: -
j_call: TRBJ2-1
d_call: TRBD2
cdr3_aa: CATSRAGTSGIFLYNEQFF
cdr3_nt: TGTGCCACCAGCAGAGCTGGGACTAGCGGAATTTTTCTCTACAATGAGCAGTTCTTC

v_call: TRBV19
clone_size: -
j_call: TRBJ2-7
d_call: TRBD1
cdr3_aa: CASGQGMSYEQYF
cdr3_nt: TGTGCCAGTGGACAGGGGATGTCGTACGAGCAGTACTTC

v_call: TRBV12-3/TRBV12-4
clone_size: many
j_call: TRBJ2-7
d_call: -
cdr3_aa: CASSLTTVEQYF
cdr3_nt: TGTGCCAGCAGTTTAACCACGGTCGAGCAGTACTTC

v_call: TRBV7-9
clone_size: -
j_call: TRBJ2-2
d_call: -
cdr3_aa: CASSLVATNTGEQFF
cdr3_nt: TGTGCCAGCAGCTTAGTAGCAACCAACACCGGGGAGCAGTTTTTT

v_call: TRBV6-2/TRBV6-3
clone_size: -
j_call: TRBJ2-3
d_call: TRBD1
cdr3_aa: CASSAGTGWTDTQYF
cdr3_nt: TGTGCCAGCAGTGCCGGGACAGGGTGGACAGATACGCAGTATTTT

v_call: TRBV10-2
clone_size: few
j_call: TRBJ1-5
d_call: -
cdr3_aa: CASSESEFSSNQPQHF
cdr3_nt: TGCGCCAGCAGTGAGTCAGAGTTTTCTAGCAATCAGCCCCAGCATTTT

v_call: TRBV25-1
clone_size: few
j_call: TRBJ2-1
d_call: -
cdr3_aa: CASSANTGPEQFF
cdr3_nt: TGTGCCAGCAGTGCCAATACTGGTCCTGAGCAGTTCTTC

v_call: TRBV20-1
clone_size: once
j_call: TRBJ2-1
d_call: TRBD2
cdr3_aa: CSALGTSGRSSYNEQFF
cdr3_nt: TGCAGTGCCCTCGGGACTAGCGGGAGGAGCTCCTACAATGAGCAGTTCTTC

v_call: TRBV12-3/TRBV12-4
clone_size: -
j_call: TRBJ1-4
d_call: -
cdr3_aa: CASSLGEKLLF
cdr3_nt: TGTGCCAGCAGTTTGGGGGAAAAACTGCTTTTT

v_call: TRBV7-9
clone_size: few
j_call: TRBJ2-7
d_call: -
cdr3_aa: CASSLVVHEQYF
cdr3_nt: TGTGCCAGCAGCTTAGTCGTCCACGAGCAGTACTTC